These 5 T cell receptor beta chains were all obtained from the same sample, sequenced in a study of neurological immune-mediated disorders. TCRdb ran MiXCR on the 5' RACE reads and lists one entry per CDR3 protein. The top ten clones hold 9% of a sample with 25,000 to 30,000 distinct CDR3 sequences, more than 6.5% of them seen once. Material for sequencing was PBMCs. The receptors originated from a woman aged 50 to 65 in good health.

The table lists this clonotype with many counts. This rearrangement joins TRBV2 to TRBJ2-2; possibly TRBD2 for D (7 bases). The V end was cut by 10 bases, the J end by 2 bases, with 17 bases between. Germline V gene data show CDR1 as SNHLY and CDR2 as FYNNEI. This CDR3 region has 15 residues. The CDR3 here is CAIHLGGPNTGELFF. In nucleotides, the CDR3 is TGTGCCATCCACCTGGGGGGGCCCAACACCGGGGAGCTGTTTTTT. Based on the CDR3 plus reference TRBV2 and TRBJ2-2, the full variable domain is EPEVTQTPSHQVTQMGQEVILRCVPISNHLYFYWYRQILGQKVEFLVSFYNNEISEKSEIFDDQFSVERPDGSNFTLKIRSTKLEDSAMYFCAIHLGGPNTGELFFGEGSRLTVL.

The rearrangement joins TRBV20-1 to TRBJ2-7; no clear D. Germline V gives CDR1 DFQATT, CDR2 SNEGSKA (reference sequence). This CDR3 has 15 amino acids. The V end lost 6 bases, the J end lost 2 bases, and 20 bases lay between the germline ends. CDR3: CSAHRPRQQAYEQYF. The DNA for the CDR3 is TGCAGTGCGCACCGACCGCGACAACAAGCCTACGAGCAGTACTTC.

This clonotype has ten or more counts. The chain couples TRBV20-1 to TRBJ2-3, with D perhaps TRBD2 (5 bases). V was trimmed by 0 bases and J by 5 bases, leaving 15 bases between them. The CDR3 consists of 15 residues. Germline V gene sequence: CDR1 DFQATT, CDR2 SNEGSKA (reference sequence). The CDR3 spells CSARDGLSAGDTQYF. In DNA, the CDR3 is TGCAGTGCTAGAGATGGGTTGTCTGCGGGAGATACGCAGTATTTT.

This clonotype was seen ten or more times. The chain recombines TRBV5-1 with TRBJ1-4, with 9 bases aligning to TRBD1. This CDR3 has 14 amino acids. Trimming removed 3 bases from V and 8 bases from J; junction bases left unmatched: 5. Germline V CDR1 and CDR2: SGHRS, YFSETQ. CDR3 protein: CASSSGQGSEKLFF. CDR3 in DNA: TGCGCCAGCAGCTCGGGACAGGGAAGCGAAAAACTGTTTTTT.

This clonotype showed up many times. The V call is TRBV5-1, the J call TRBJ2-2; D ambiguous. Trimming left V 3 bases short and J 4 bases short, with 4 bases between. The CDR3 loop spans 12 amino acids. Germline assignment: CDR1 SGHRS and CDR2 YFSETQ. Here the CDR3 DNA reads TGCGCCAGCAGCTCGGGCACCGGGGAGCTGTTTTTT. Amino acids: CASSSGTGELFF.